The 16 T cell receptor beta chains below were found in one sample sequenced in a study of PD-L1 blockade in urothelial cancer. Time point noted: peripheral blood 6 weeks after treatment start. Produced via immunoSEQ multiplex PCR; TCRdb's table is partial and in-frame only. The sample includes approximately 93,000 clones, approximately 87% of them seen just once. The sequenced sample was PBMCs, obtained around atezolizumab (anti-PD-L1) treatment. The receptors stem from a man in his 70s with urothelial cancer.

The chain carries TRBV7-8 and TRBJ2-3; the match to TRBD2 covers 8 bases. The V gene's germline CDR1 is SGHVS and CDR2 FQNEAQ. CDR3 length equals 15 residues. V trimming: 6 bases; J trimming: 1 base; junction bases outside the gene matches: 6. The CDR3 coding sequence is TGTGCCAGCAGTTACCTGACTAGCGGCACAGATACGCAGTATTTT. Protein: CASSYLTSGTDTQYF.

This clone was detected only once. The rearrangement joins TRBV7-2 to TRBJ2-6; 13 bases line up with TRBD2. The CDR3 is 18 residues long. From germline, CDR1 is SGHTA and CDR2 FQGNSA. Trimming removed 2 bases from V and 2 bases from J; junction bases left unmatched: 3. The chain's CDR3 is CASSLQLAGGAGANVLTF. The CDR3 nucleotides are TGTGCCAGCAGCTTACAACTAGCGGGAGGGGCTGGGGCCAACGTCCTGACTTTC.

CDR3 bases: TGTGCCAGCTCACCATATCGACAGGGGGATTTGAACACTGAAGCTTTCTTT. Translation: CASSPYRQGDLNTEAFF. The genes are TRBV18 and TRBJ1-1, with 9 bases aligning to TRBD1. Trimming took 2 bases from V and 0 from J; bases not matched to a gene: 7. This CDR3 comprises 17 residues. Germline CDR1 is KGHSH and CDR2 is LQKENI.

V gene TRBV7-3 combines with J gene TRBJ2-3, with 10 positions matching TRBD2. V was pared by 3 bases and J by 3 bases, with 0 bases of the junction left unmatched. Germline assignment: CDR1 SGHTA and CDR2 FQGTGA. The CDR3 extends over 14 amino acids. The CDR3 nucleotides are TGTGCCAGCAGCTTGGGACTAGCGACAGATACGCAGTATTTT. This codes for CASSLGLATDTQYF.

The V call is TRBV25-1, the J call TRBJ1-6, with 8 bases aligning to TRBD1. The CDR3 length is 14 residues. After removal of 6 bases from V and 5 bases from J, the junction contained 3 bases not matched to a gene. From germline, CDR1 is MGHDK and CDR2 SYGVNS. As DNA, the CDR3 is TGTGCCAGCAGGGGACAGGCTGATAATTCACCCCTCCACTTT. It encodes CASRGQADNSPLHF.

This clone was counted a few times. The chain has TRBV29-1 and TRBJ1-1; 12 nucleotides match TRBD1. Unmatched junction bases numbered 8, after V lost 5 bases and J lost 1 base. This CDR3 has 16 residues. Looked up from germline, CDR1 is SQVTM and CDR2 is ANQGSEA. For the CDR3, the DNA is TGCAGCGTTTCCGGGACAGGGGGCTATCGGAACACTGAAGCTTTCTTT. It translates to CSVSGTGGYRNTEAFF. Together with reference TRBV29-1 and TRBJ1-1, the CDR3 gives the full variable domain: SAVISQKPSRDICQRGTSLTIQCQVDSQVTMMFWYRQQPGQSLTLIATANQGSEATYESGFVIDKFPISRPNLTFSTLTVSNMSPEDSSIYLCSVSGTGGYRNTEAFFGQGTRLTVV.

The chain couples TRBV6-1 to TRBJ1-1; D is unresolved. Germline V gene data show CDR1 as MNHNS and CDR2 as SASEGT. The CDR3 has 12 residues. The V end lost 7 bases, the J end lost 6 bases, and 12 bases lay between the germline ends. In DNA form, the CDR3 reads TGTGCCAGCAAGTATAGTAGCGCTGAAGCTTTCTTT. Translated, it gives CASKYSSAEAFF.

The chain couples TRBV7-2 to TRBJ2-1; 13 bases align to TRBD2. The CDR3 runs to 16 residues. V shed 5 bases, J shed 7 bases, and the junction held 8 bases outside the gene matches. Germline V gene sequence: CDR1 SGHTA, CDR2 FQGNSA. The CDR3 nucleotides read TGTGCCAGCAGCGAGGGACTAGCGGGAATCGGAAATGAGCAGTTCTTC. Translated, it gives CASSEGLAGIGNEQFF. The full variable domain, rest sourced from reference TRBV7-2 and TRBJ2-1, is GAGVSQSPSNKVTEKGKDVELRCDPISGHTALYWYRQSLGQGLEFLIYFQGNSAPDKSGLPSDRFSAERTGGSVSTLTIQRTQQEDSAVYLCASSEGLAGIGNEQFFGPGTRLTVL.

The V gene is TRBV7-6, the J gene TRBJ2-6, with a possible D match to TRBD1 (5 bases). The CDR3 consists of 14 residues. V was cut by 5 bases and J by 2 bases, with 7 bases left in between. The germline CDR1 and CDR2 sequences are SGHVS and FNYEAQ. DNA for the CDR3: TGTGCCAGCAGCCCAGGGACTGGGGCCAACGTCCTGACTTTC. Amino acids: CASSPGTGANVLTF.

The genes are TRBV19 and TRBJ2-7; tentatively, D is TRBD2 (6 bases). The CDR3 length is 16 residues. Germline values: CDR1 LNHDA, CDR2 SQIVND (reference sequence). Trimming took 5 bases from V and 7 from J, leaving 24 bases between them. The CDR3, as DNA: TGTGCCAGTAGTGTCTCTCCGGGACTCCCTTTAGGTGAGCAGTACTTC. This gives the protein CASSVSPGLPLGEQYF. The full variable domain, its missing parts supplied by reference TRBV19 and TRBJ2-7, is DGGITQSPKYLFRKEGQNVTLSCEQNLNHDAMYWYRQDPGQGLRLIYYSQIVNDFQKGDIAEGYSVSREKKESFPLTVTSAQKNPTAFYLCASSVSPGLPLGEQYFGPGTRLTVT.

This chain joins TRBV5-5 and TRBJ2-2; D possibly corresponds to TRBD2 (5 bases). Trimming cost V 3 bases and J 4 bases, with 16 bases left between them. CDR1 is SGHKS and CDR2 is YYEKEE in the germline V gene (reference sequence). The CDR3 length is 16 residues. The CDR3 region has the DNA TGTGCCAGCAGCTGGAGGTTTCCAGACTCCACCGGGGAGCTGTTTTTT. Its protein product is CASSWRFPDSTGELFF.

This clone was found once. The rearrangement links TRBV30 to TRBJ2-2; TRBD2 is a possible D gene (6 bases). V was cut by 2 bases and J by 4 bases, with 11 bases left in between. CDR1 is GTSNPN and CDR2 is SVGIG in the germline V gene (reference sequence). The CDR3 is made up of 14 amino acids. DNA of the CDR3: TGTGCCTGGAGTCGGGACTGGGTCACCGGGGAGCTGTTTTTT. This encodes CAWSRDWVTGELFF. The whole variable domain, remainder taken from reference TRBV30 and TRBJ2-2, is SQTIHQWPATLVQPVGSPLSLECTVEGTSNPNLYWYRQAAGRGLQLLFYSVGIGQISSEVPQNLSASRPQDRQFILSSKKLLLSDSGFYLCAWSRDWVTGELFFGEGSRLTVL.

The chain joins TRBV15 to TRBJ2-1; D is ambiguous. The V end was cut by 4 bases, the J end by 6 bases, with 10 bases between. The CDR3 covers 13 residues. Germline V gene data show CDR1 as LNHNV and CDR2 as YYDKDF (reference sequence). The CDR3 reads CATSTDLSNEQFF. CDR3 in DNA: TGTGCCACCAGCACCGATCTAAGCAATGAGCAGTTCTTC. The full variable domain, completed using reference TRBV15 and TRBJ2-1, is DAMVIQNPRYQVTQFGKPVTLSCSQTLNHNVMYWYQQKSSQAPKLLFHYYDKDFNNEADTPDNFQSRRPNTSFCFLDIRSPGLGDTAMYLCATSTDLSNEQFFGPGTRLTVL.

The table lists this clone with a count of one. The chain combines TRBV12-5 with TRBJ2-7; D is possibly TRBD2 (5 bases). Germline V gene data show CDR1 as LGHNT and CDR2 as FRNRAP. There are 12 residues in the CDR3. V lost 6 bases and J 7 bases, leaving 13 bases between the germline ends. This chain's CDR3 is CASGPHGKEQYF. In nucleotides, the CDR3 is TGTGCTAGTGGCCCCCACGGGAAGGAGCAGTACTTC.

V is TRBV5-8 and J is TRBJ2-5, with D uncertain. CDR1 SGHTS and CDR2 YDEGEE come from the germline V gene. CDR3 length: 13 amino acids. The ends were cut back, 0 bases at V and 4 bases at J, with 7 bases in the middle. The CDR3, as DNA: TGTGCCAGCAGCTTGGTCAGCGTAGAGACCCAGTACTTC. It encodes CASSLVSVETQYF.

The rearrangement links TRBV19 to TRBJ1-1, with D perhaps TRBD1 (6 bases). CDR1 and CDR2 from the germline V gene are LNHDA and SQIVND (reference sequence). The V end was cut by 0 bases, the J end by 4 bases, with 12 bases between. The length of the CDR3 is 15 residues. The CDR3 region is CASSIDLSRGTEAFF. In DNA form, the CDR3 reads TGTGCCAGTAGTATAGATCTCAGCAGGGGCACTGAAGCTTTCTTT.